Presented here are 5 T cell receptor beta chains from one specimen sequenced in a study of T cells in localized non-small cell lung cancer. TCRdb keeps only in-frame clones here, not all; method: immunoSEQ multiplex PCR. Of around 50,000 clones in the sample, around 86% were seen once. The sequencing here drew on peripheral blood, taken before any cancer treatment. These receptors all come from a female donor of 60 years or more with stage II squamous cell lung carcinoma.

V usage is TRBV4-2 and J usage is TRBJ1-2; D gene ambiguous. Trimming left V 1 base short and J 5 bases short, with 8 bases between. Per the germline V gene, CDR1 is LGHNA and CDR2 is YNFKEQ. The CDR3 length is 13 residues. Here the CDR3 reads CASSQVGRYGYTF. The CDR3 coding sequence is TGTGCCAGCAGCCAAGTTGGAAGGTATGGCTACACCTTC.

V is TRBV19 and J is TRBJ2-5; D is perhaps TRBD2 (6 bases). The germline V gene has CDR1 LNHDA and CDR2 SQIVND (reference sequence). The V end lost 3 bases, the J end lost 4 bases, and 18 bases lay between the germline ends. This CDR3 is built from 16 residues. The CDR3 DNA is TGTGCCAGTAGTATCTCATTGACAGAGGAGGGAGAGACCCAGTACTTC. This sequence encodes CASSISLTEEGETQYF.

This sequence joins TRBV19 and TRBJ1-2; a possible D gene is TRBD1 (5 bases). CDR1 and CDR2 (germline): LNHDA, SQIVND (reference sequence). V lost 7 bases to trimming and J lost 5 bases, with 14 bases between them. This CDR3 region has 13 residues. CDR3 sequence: CASIAGNGYGYTF. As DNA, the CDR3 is TGTGCCAGTATTGCAGGGAATGGGTATGGCTACACCTTC.

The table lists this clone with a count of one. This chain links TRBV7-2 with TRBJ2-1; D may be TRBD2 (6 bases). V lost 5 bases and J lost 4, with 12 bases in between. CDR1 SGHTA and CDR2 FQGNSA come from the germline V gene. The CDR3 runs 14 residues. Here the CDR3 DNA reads TGTGCCAGCAGCGGGAGGCGGGGTTACAATGAGCAGTTCTTC. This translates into CASSGRRGYNEQFF.

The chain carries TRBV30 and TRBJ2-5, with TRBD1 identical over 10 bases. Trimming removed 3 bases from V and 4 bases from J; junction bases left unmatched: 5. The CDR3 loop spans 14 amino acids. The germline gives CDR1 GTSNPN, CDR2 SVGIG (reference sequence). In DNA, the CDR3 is TGTGCCTGGAGCGCCGGGACAGGGGTAGAGACCCAGTACTTC. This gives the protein CAWSAGTGVETQYF.